The 21 T cell receptor beta chains below come from one sample, sequenced in a study of T cells in tuberculosis (dated by TCRdb to between 2018 and 2020). Receptor libraries were prepared by the immunoSEQ multiplex PCR assay. TCRdb took over this immuneACCESS table, retaining in-frame rearrangements with V and J assigned. Such tables are incomplete; in checked studies, under half of the missing clones stem from an unresolved V gene, and the remainder is unexplained. Present in this sample are some 30,000 clones, roughly 82% of which were seen just once. The ten largest make up roughly 5.2% of the sample. The time point label corresponds to: new active TB diagnosis, blood taken before or within 7 days of starting treatment. Sequencing used PBMCs, obtained at tuberculosis diagnosis. All receptors come from an adult with tuberculosis.

The chain uses TRBV30 and TRBJ2-7; unclear D gene. The CDR3 has 15 residues. The V gene's germline CDR1 is GTSNPN and CDR2 SVGIG (reference sequence). V was shortened by 2 bases and J by 0 bases, with 14 bases between the two germline ends. For the CDR3, the DNA is TGTGCCTGGAGTCGCGGATCTGGCAGCTCCTACGAGCAGTACTTC. Its protein product is CAWSRGSGSSYEQYF. The entire variable domain, with the rest obtained from reference TRBV30 and TRBJ2-7, is as follows: SQTIHQWPATLVQPVGSPLSLECTVEGTSNPNLYWYRQAAGRGLQLLFYSVGIGQISSEVPQNLSASRPQDRQFILSSKKLLLSDSGFYLCAWSRGSGSSYEQYFGPGTRLTVT.

The chain uses TRBV5-4 and TRBJ2-5; D perhaps matches TRBD2 (7 bases). The CDR3 contains 16 residues. The V gene's germline CDR1 is SGHNT and CDR2 YYREEE (reference sequence). V lost 0 bases, J lost 2 bases, and 14 bases lay in between. The CDR3 nucleotides are TGTGCCAGCAGCTTGGAGGGGGGGATCCTTCAAGAGACCCAGTACTTC. This encodes CASSLEGGILQETQYF.

The table lists this clone with a count of one. The chain is built from TRBV5-4 and TRBJ1-5; D gene ambiguous. This CDR3 is 19 amino acids long. V lost 0 bases and J 1 base, leaving 20 bases between the germline ends. Germline V gene lookup returns CDR1 SGHNT and CDR2 YYREEE (reference sequence). CDR3 protein: CASSLGPGRLGGSNQPQHF. The DNA of the CDR3 is TGTGCCAGCAGCTTGGGCCCGGGTCGGCTAGGTGGAAGCAATCAGCCCCAGCATTTT.

The chain has TRBV7-9 and TRBJ2-3; tentative D call: TRBD2 (6 bases). CDR1 and CDR2 (germline): SEHNR, FQNEAQ (reference sequence). CDR3 length equals 13 residues. Deletions cut 9 bases from V and 0 bases from J, with 10 bases between. The CDR3 region is CASGTFSTDTQYF. The CDR3 bases are TGTGCCAGTGGGACTTTTAGCACAGATACGCAGTATTTT.

This clone has just one count. The chain combines TRBV19 with TRBJ1-2; tentative D call: TRBD1 (5 bases). V dropped 6 bases and J dropped 8 bases, with 16 bases sitting between them. The CDR3 covers 13 residues. Per the germline V gene, CDR1 is LNHDA and CDR2 is SQIVND (reference sequence). For the CDR3, the DNA is TGTGCCAGTAGCCTCGCGGCGGGGGACGGCTACACCTTC. This gives the protein CASSLAAGDGYTF.

In this sample, this clone turned up once. The rearrangement joins TRBV6-5 to TRBJ1-1; weak D call: TRBD1 (6 bases). The ends were cut back, 2 bases at V and 0 bases at J, with 13 bases in the middle. CDR1 and CDR2 (germline): MNHEY, SVGAGI. This CDR3 region has 16 residues. The DNA for the CDR3 is TGTGCCAGCAGTTACGAGCCAGGGGTCATGAACACTGAAGCTTTCTTT. Translating gives CASSYEPGVMNTEAFF.

The chain recombines TRBV9 with TRBJ2-6, with D maybe TRBD1 (6 bases). CDR1 and CDR2 from the germline V gene are SGDLS and YYNGEE. V was clipped by 2 bases and J by 1 base, with 25 bases between them. The CDR3 has 21 amino acids. CDR3 loop: CASSVTRPGHSPRSGANVLTF. For the CDR3, the DNA is TGTGCCAGCAGCGTGACTCGCCCGGGACATTCCCCGAGGTCTGGGGCCAACGTCCTGACTTTC. The complete variable domain, with remaining parts taken from reference TRBV9 and TRBJ2-6, reads DSGVTQTPKHLITATGQRVTLRCSPRSGDLSVYWYQQSLDQGLQFLIQYYNGEERAKGNILERFSAQQFPDLHSELNLSSLELGDSALYFCASSVTRPGHSPRSGANVLTFGAGSRLTVL.

This chain uses TRBV7-9 with TRBJ1-2, with 7 bases fitting TRBD1. V lost 8 bases, J lost 0 bases, and 9 bases stayed unmatched. The germline V gene has CDR1 SEHNR and CDR2 FQNEAQ (reference sequence). This CDR3 contains 15 residues. The CDR3 protein is CASRGDSQPNYGYTF. The CDR3 coding sequence is TGTGCCAGCCGTGGGGACAGTCAACCTAACTATGGCTACACCTTC.

J is TRBJ2-3 and V is TRBV5-6; D is uncertain. Germline-derived CDR1 and CDR2 are SGHDT and YYEEEE. This CDR3 is built from 16 residues. The V end was cut by 6 bases, the J end by 1 base, with 18 bases between. The CDR3, as DNA: TGTGCCAGCACCCAATTGAGGCTGGCGGGCACAGATACGCAGTATTTT. This codes for CASTQLRLAGTDTQYF.

The chain is built from TRBV6-1 and TRBJ1-5, with D tentatively TRBD1 (6 bases). Trimming cost V 5 bases and J 7 bases, with 12 bases left between them. This CDR3 contains 13 residues. Germline V CDR1 and CDR2: MNHNS, SASEGT. The CDR3 region has the DNA TGTGCCAGCAGTAAGGGGGGGTGGCAGCCCCAGCATTTT. Its protein is CASSKGGWQPQHF.

This clone was picked up a small number of times. V usage is TRBV19 and J usage is TRBJ1-1; 10 nucleotides align to TRBD1. The CDR3 consists of 14 residues. V was pared by 5 bases and J by 12 bases, with 12 bases of the junction left unmatched. Germline CDR1 and CDR2: LNHDA and SQIVND (reference sequence). CDR3 residues: CASSHDRGREGTFF. The CDR3 DNA sequence: TGTGCCAGTAGTCACGACAGGGGGCGCGAGGGAACTTTCTTT.

This clone was picked up one time. The V gene is TRBV4-1, the J gene TRBJ2-5; 14 bases align to TRBD2. V lost 0 bases to trimming and J lost 8 bases; unmatched junction nucleotides: 5. The CDR3 is 16 amino acids. The V gene's germline CDR1 is MGHRA and CDR2 YSYEKL. This CDR3 is CASSQEPGLAGDTQYF. The CDR3 bases are TGCGCCAGCAGCCAAGAACCGGGACTAGCGGGGGATACCCAGTACTTC.

This sequence joins TRBV7-3 and TRBJ2-3, with 8 bases aligning to TRBD1. The V segment lost 6 bases and the J segment 8 bases; nucleotides outside the gene matches: 13. CDR1 and CDR2 (germline): SGHTA, FQGTGA. The CDR3 covers 15 residues. The CDR3: CASSLETGDLATQYF. CDR3 in DNA: TGTGCCAGCAGTCTAGAGACAGGGGATCTGGCTACGCAGTATTTT.

The CDR3, as DNA: TGTGCCAGCAGCTTGACAGCGAACACCGGGGAGCTGTTTTTT. This encodes CASSLTANTGELFF. The rearrangement uses TRBV7-2 and TRBJ2-2, with a tentative D call TRBD1 (5 bases). The CDR3 length is 14 residues. V was trimmed by 3 bases and J by 0 bases, leaving 5 bases between them. The V gene's germline CDR1 is SGHTA and CDR2 FQGNSA.

The gene calls are TRBV5-6 and TRBJ1-4; 7 bases are a match to TRBD1. Germline V gene lookup returns CDR1 SGHDT and CDR2 YYEEEE. The V gene end was trimmed by 3 bases and the J gene end by 6 bases; junction bases not matched to a gene: 20. The CDR3 loop spans 19 amino acids. CDR3 protein: CASSSTYRSTGVPHEKLFF. The CDR3 DNA reads TGTGCCAGCAGCTCAACCTATCGCTCAACAGGGGTTCCTCATGAAAAACTGTTTTTT.

The V call is TRBV28, the J call TRBJ2-1; no clear D. Germline loops: CDR1 MDHEN, CDR2 SYDVKM. The V gene lost 6 bases and the J gene lost 3 bases, with 12 bases spanning the gap. The CDR3 has 14 amino acids. In nucleotides, the CDR3 is TGTGCCAGCAGATATGGTGCAGACTACAATGAGCAGTTCTTC. It yields the protein CASRYGADYNEQFF.

As DNA, the CDR3 is TGTGCCAGCAGCTTAGGGACAGGGGTCACCACTGAAGCTTTCTTT. The encoded protein is CASSLGTGVTTEAFF. The V gene is TRBV7-9, the J gene TRBJ1-1, with 9 bases fitting TRBD1. The V and J ends lost 1 base and 4 bases, in that order; junction bases with no gene match: 4. Germline assignment: CDR1 SEHNR and CDR2 FQNEAQ (reference sequence). The CDR3 length is 15 residues.

The CDR3 spells CASNPPRYEQFF. CDR3 coding DNA: TGTGCCAGCAACCCCCCTAGGTATGAGCAGTTCTTC. This chain connects TRBV2 to TRBJ2-1, with D uncertain. CDR3 length equals 12 residues. Trimming removed 7 bases from V and 8 bases from J, with 12 bases in between. The V gene's germline CDR1 is SNHLY and CDR2 FYNNEI.

The V and J genes are TRBV10-2 and TRBJ2-1; 7 bases fit TRBD1. Germline V gene sequence: CDR1 WSHSY, CDR2 SAAADI. The junction had 7 bases not matched to a gene; V was cut back by 5 bases and J by 6 bases. The CDR3 sequence is 14 residues long. CDR3 sequence (DNA): TGCGCCAGCAGTACAGGGGTCAGGCGCAATGAGCAGTTCTTC. This translates into CASSTGVRRNEQFF.

The chain joins TRBV9 to TRBJ2-1, with 7 bases aligning to TRBD2. J was trimmed by 6 bases and V by 6 bases; bases with no gene match: 15. Per germline, CDR1 SGDLS and CDR2 YYNGEE. This CDR3 spans 16 amino acids. This chain's CDR3 is CASTPQITGGSNEQFF. As DNA, the CDR3 is TGTGCCAGCACCCCTCAAATAACGGGGGGTTCCAATGAGCAGTTCTTC.

The rearrangement uses TRBV11-3 and TRBJ2-2, with D perhaps matching TRBD2 (6 bases). Germline values: CDR1 SGHNT, CDR2 YENEEA. Between the trimmed V and J ends, which lost 5 bases and 6 bases, there was a span of 10 bases. This CDR3 has 13 residues. CDR3 DNA: TGTGCCAGCAGCCCAGGGACTGCCGGGGAGCTGTTTTTT. It encodes CASSPGTAGELFF. The full variable domain, with the rest looked up from reference TRBV11-3 and TRBJ2-2, is EAGVVQSPRYKIIEKKQPVAFWCNPISGHNTLYWYLQNLGQGPELLIRYENEEAVDDSQLPKDRFSAERLKGVDSTLKIQPAELGDSAVYLCASSPGTAGELFFGEGSRLTVL.